This T cell receptor (beta chain) originates from a study of T cell changes during pregnancy in multiple sclerosis. CDR1 and CDR2 from the germline V gene are SGDLS and YYNGEE. V lost 0 bases and J lost 6; bases outside the gene matches: 9. This CDR3 region has 16 residues. Method: immunoSEQ multiplex PCR; TCRdb's copy keeps in-frame clones and lacks some. The table has 40,000 to 45,000 clones, 89% seen once. The receptor was derived from a female donor with multiple sclerosis, enrolled in a pregnancy study. The chain couples TRBV9 to TRBJ2-1; 7 bases match TRBD2. Sequencing was performed on CD4+ T cells from peripheral blood mononuclear cells, taken in the first trimester of pregnancy. The CDR3 nucleotides are TGTGCCAGCAGCGTAGGGACTAGGCGGACCTTCAATGAGCAGTTCTTC. Its translation is CASSVGTRRTFNEQFF.